Presented here are 11 T cell receptor beta chains from one specimen sequenced in a study of T cells in Graves' hyperthyroidism and ophthalmopathy (dated by TCRdb to the late 2010s). Libraries were made using multiplex PCR. The instrument was an Illumina HiSeq 2000. TCR beta CDR3 regions were amplified from RNA transcripts. For the first round of RT-PCR on the TCR CDR3, the HTBI primer set was used together with the Qiagen OneStep RT-PCR kit. Clones were called with MiXCR by TCRdb after fastp trimmed the public reads at Q25, and only in-frame beta chains were retained. Rows merge per CDR3 protein into single entries with the most common DNA and genes. Recorded for this sample are around 340,000 distinct CDR3 sequences; around 20% of them occurred a single time. The ten most abundant clones make up about 50% of the sample. Sequencing was carried out using blood. Receptors were obtained from a woman between 50 and 59 years old with Graves' hyperthyroidism.

This chain links TRBV12-3 or TRBV12-4 with TRBJ2-2; D might be TRBD1 (5 bases). There are 13 residues in the CDR3. Trimming left V 6 bases short and J 6 bases short, with 11 bases between. CDR3 DNA: TGTGCCAGCAGAGCAGGGTTATCCGGGGAGCTGTTTTTT. Translation gives CASRAGLSGELFF.

This clonotype was recorded many times. The chain links TRBV6-1 to TRBJ1-1; 8 bases agree with TRBD1. Losses at the gene ends were 9 bases for V and 2 bases for J; bases not matched to a gene: 14. Germline CDR1 and CDR2: MNHNS and SASEGT. This CDR3 comprises 16 residues. CDR3 nucleotides: TGTGCCAGTATATGGGGACAGGCAGTGGGAAACACTGAAGCTTTCTTT. It translates to CASIWGQAVGNTEAFF.

This clonotype occurred many times. The chain carries TRBV20-1 and TRBJ2-3; D is perhaps TRBD2 (5 bases). This CDR3 is built from 14 residues. The V gene's germline CDR1 is DFQATT and CDR2 SNEGSKA (reference sequence). The V gene lost 2 bases and the J gene lost 0 bases, with 9 bases spanning the gap. CDR3 residues: CSARRRTSTDTQYF. The CDR3 nucleotides read TGCAGTGCTAGAAGGAGGACCAGCACAGATACGCAGTATTTT.

This clonotype occurred many times. V is TRBV5-6 and J is TRBJ2-5; tentative D call: TRBD1 (6 bases). CDR1 and CDR2 (germline): SGHDT, YYEEEE. Between the trimmed V and J ends, which lost 4 bases and 4 bases, there was a span of 17 bases. The CDR3 sequence is 15 residues long. Here the CDR3 DNA reads TGTGCCAGCAGCCTTGGCCTACAGGGTGGAGAGACCCAGTACTTC. Translating it yields CASSLGLQGGETQYF.

There are many counts of this clonotype. The J gene is TRBJ2-3, the V gene TRBV2; 13 bases fit TRBD2. Germline lookup yields CDR1 SNHLY and CDR2 FYNNEI. The CDR3 runs to 15 residues. V gave up 5 bases and J gave up 4 bases; unmatched junction bases: 3. The CDR3 region has the DNA TGTGCCAGCAGTAGGACTAGCGGGAGCGCAGATACGCAGTATTTT. It translates to CASSRTSGSADTQYF.

This clonotype was detected only a few times. This CDR3 reads CSAFRDPGRPQHF. CDR3 bases: TGCAGTGCTTTTAGGGACCCAGGCCGGCCCCAGCATTTT. The chain employs TRBV20-1 and TRBJ1-5, with D maybe TRBD1 (5 bases). The CDR3 is made up of 13 amino acids. Trimming cost V 5 bases and J 9 bases, with 17 bases left between them. CDR1 is DFQATT and CDR2 is SNEGSKA in the germline V gene (reference sequence).

This clonotype was seen many times. The chain carries TRBV6-2 or TRBV6-3 and TRBJ1-2; 9 nucleotides agree with TRBD1. This CDR3 is 14 amino acids long. The germline V gene encodes CDR1 MNHEY and CDR2 SVGEGT. The J segment lost 8 bases and the V segment lost 1 base, leaving 5 bases of the junction unmatched. The chain's CDR3 is CASSYWDREGGYTF. The DNA of the CDR3 is TGTGCCAGCAGTTACTGGGACAGGGAAGGGGGCTACACCTTC.

In its sample, this clonotype was seen many times. The chain links TRBV11-2 to TRBJ2-3; unclear D gene. The V end was cut by 0 bases, the J end by 3 bases, with 10 bases between. The CDR3 covers 15 residues. The germline gives CDR1 SGHAT, CDR2 FQNNGV. As DNA, the CDR3 is TGTGCCAGCAGCTTAGATGTCCGTCCAACAGATACGCAGTATTTT. Translation: CASSLDVRPTDTQYF.

This clonotype was seen repeatedly, ten times or more. The J gene is TRBJ2-1, the V gene TRBV10-3; 11 positions match TRBD1. Germline V CDR1 and CDR2: ENHRY, SYGVKD. V gave up 6 bases and J gave up 0 bases; unmatched junction bases: 7. This CDR3 spans 17 amino acids. In nucleotides, the CDR3 is TGTGCCATCAGCGACAAGGACAGGGGGCTCTCCTACAATGAGCAGTTCTTC. Amino acids: CAISDKDRGLSYNEQFF.

This clonotype has ten or more counts. The genes are TRBV7-9 and TRBJ2-1; the D is unclear. V shed 0 bases and J shed 7 bases, with 1 base lying between them. Germline V gene lookup returns CDR1 SEHNR and CDR2 FQNEAQ (reference sequence). The CDR3 runs to 11 residues. The CDR3 nucleotides are TGTGCCAGCAGCTTAGCGAATGAGCAGTTCTTC. Amino acid sequence: CASSLANEQFF.

A few counts support this clonotype. The rearrangement joins TRBV19 to TRBJ2-1; 10 nucleotides match TRBD2. The V segment lost 1 base and the J segment 6 bases; nucleotides outside the gene matches: 3. Germline V gene lookup returns CDR1 LNHDA and CDR2 SQIVND (reference sequence). This CDR3 region has 15 residues. The CDR3: CASSIGAGGPNEQFF. DNA of the CDR3: TGTGCCAGTAGTATAGGAGCGGGAGGGCCCAATGAGCAGTTCTTC. Drawing the rest from reference TRBV19 and TRBJ2-1, the complete variable domain is DGGITQSPKYLFRKEGQNVTLSCEQNLNHDAMYWYRQDPGQGLRLIYYSQIVNDFQKGDIAEGYSVSREKKESFPLTVTSAQKNPTAFYLCASSIGAGGPNEQFFGPGTRLTVL.